A single sample gave rise to the 23 T cell receptor beta chains below, sequenced in a study of Ad26.COV2.S vaccination and SARS-CoV-2 variants (dated by TCRdb to about 2021). In the paper's terms, the treatment or condition label means: some 20 received Ad26.COV2.S at low or high dose, single or two shots; several received placebo; per-sample allocation not given. For vaccine and placebo recipients, repertoires were sequenced using samples collected on day 63 after the first injection. Libraries were prepared through the immunoSEQ multiplex PCR assay. TCRdb limited this immuneACCESS table to in-frame rearrangements with V and J called. A share of clones is missing; checked studies link under half to unresolved V genes, and the rest is unexplained. In all, the sample holds about 480,000 clones, and approximately 88% of those were seen once. The ten largest clones take up roughly 13% of the sample.

Sequenced here: peripheral blood, sampled in a trial of Ad26.COV2.S vaccine versus placebo. These TCRs come from a person between 18 and 65 years old who received the Ad26.COV2.S COVID-19 vaccine or a placebo.

This chain uses TRBV28 with TRBJ1-2, with D perhaps matching TRBD1 (5 bases). CDR3 length: 12 amino acids. V gave up 5 bases and J gave up 8 bases, with 12 bases separating them. Germline CDR1 is MDHEN and CDR2 is SYDVKM. The CDR3 loop is CASSQAGGGYTF. Here the CDR3 DNA reads TGTGCCAGCAGTCAGGCCGGGGGAGGCTACACCTTC.

This chain connects TRBV28 to TRBJ1-1, with D possibly matching TRBD1 (6 bases). The CDR3 sequence is 16 residues long. Germline CDR1 reads MDHEN; CDR2 reads SYDVKM. Trimming cost V 7 bases and J 1 base, with 19 bases left between them. Here the CDR3 reads CASIRLGGRGNTEAFF. CDR3 DNA: TGTGCCAGCATCCGGTTGGGGGGCCGGGGGAACACTGAAGCTTTCTTT.

The V gene is TRBV5-1, the J gene TRBJ2-1, with 7 bases fitting TRBD2. Germline V gives CDR1 SGHRS, CDR2 YFSETQ. Trimming took 4 bases from V and 6 from J; bases not matched to a gene: 22. CDR3 size: 19 residues. The CDR3 loop is CASSAAGTKGLLAPNEQFF. CDR3 nucleotides: TGCGCCAGCAGCGCCGCCGGGACTAAGGGCCTTCTAGCCCCCAATGAGCAGTTCTTC.

V usage is TRBV15 and J usage is TRBJ1-3, with D tentatively TRBD1 (5 bases). Looked up from germline, CDR1 is LNHNV and CDR2 is YYDKDF (reference sequence). Trimming removed 0 bases at V and 4 bases at J, with 10 bases between. The CDR3 has 15 residues. The CDR3 DNA follows: TGTGCCACCAGCAGAGATCCCGGGGCGGGAAACACCATATATTTT. Translating it yields CATSRDPGAGNTIYF.

V usage is TRBV2 and J usage is TRBJ1-1; D not resolved. V dropped 1 base and J dropped 1 base, with 10 bases sitting between them. This CDR3 has 15 amino acids. Germline V gene sequence: CDR1 SNHLY, CDR2 FYNNEI. CDR3: CASSEGRLSNTEAFF. CDR3 coding DNA: TGTGCCAGCAGTGAAGGGAGGCTGTCGAACACTGAAGCTTTCTTT.

Only one count was recorded for this clone. This chain uses TRBV7-8 with TRBJ2-1, with unresolved D. The CDR3 runs 20 residues. In germline, CDR1 is SGHVS, CDR2 FQNEAQ. V lost 5 bases and J 0 bases, leaving 26 bases between the germline ends. The CDR3 coding sequence is TGTGCCAGCAGCCGACTTAGTTATCCGGGTTCGCCAAGCTCCTACAATGAGCAGTTCTTC. Protein: CASSRLSYPGSPSSYNEQFF.

The CDR3 is CASSLARQGLTEAFF. The CDR3 region has the DNA TGTGCCAGCAGCTTAGCCAGGCAGGGGCTCACTGAAGCTTTCTTT. The V gene is TRBV7-9, the J gene TRBJ1-1, with D perhaps TRBD1 (6 bases). CDR3 length equals 15 residues. The germline gives CDR1 SEHNR, CDR2 FQNEAQ (reference sequence). The V end was cut by 0 bases, the J end by 4 bases, with 12 bases between.

J is TRBJ2-7 and V is TRBV4-3, with no clear D. Trimming took 5 bases from V and 5 from J, leaving 16 bases between them. Germline V gene data show CDR1 as LGHNA and CDR2 as YSLEER. The length of the CDR3 is 14 residues. The CDR3 coding sequence is TGCGCCAGCAGCATGGAGAGTGTGAGTGACGAGCAGTACTTC. Translating it yields CASSMESVSDEQYF.

The CDR3 nucleotides are TGCAGTGCTAGTTGGAGGCAGCGTCAGAGCTCCTACAATGAGCAGTTCTTC. Translated: CSASWRQRQSSYNEQFF. The chain uses TRBV20-1 and TRBJ2-1; a possible D gene is TRBD2 (5 bases). The length of the CDR3 is 17 residues. Germline V gene lookup returns CDR1 DFQATT and CDR2 SNEGSKA (reference sequence). Trimming left V 3 bases short and J 0 bases short, with 18 bases between.

The chain is built from TRBV10-1 and TRBJ2-7; TRBD2 agrees at 9 bases. J lost 7 bases, V lost 11 bases, and 21 bases had no gene match. The CDR3 has 16 amino acids. Germline CDR1 reads WNHNN; CDR2 reads SYGVQD (reference sequence). CDR3 DNA: TGCGCCCTACGACCGGAGGATAGCGGGAGTCATCAGGAGCAGTACTTC. Amino acid sequence: CALRPEDSGSHQEQYF.

The V and J genes are TRBV27 and TRBJ2-1; D call uncertain. Germline V CDR1 and CDR2: MNHEY, SMNVEV (reference sequence). Trimming stripped 7 bases from V and 8 bases from J, with 9 bases between. The CDR3 loop spans 11 amino acids. The CDR3 spells CASIMFDEQFF. The CDR3 nucleotides are TGTGCCAGCATTATGTTCGATGAGCAGTTCTTC.

This rearrangement joins TRBV5-1 to TRBJ2-7; 8 bases align to TRBD2. Losses at the gene ends were 5 bases for V and 3 bases for J; bases not matched to a gene: 4. This CDR3 contains 13 residues. The germline CDR1 and CDR2 sequences are SGHRS and YFSETQ. This chain's CDR3 is CASRPGTSYEQYF. For the CDR3, the DNA is TGCGCCAGCAGACCCGGGACTAGCTACGAGCAGTACTTC.

The chain combines TRBV6-2 or TRBV6-3 with TRBJ2-7; TRBD2 aligns across 7 bases. J was trimmed by 2 bases and V by 6 bases; bases with no gene match: 10. The germline CDR1 and CDR2 sequences are MNHEY and SVGEGT. The CDR3 covers 15 residues. DNA for the CDR3: TGTGCCAGCAGCCCCGGGACTACCAGCACCTACGAGCAGTACTTC. Translating gives CASSPGTTSTYEQYF.

This clone was seen once. The chain has TRBV29-1 and TRBJ2-5; D remains ambiguous. CDR3 length: 13 residues. Trimming removed 4 bases from V and 1 base from J, with 10 bases in between. CDR1 SQVTM and CDR2 ANQGSEA come from the germline V gene. CDR3 sequence (DNA): TGCAGCGTTGCCCCGGACCTCCAAGAGACCCAGTACTTC. This sequence encodes CSVAPDLQETQYF. The full variable domain, its missing parts supplied by reference TRBV29-1 and TRBJ2-5, is SAVISQKPSRDICQRGTSLTIQCQVDSQVTMMFWYRQQPGQSLTLIATANQGSEATYESGFVIDKFPISRPNLTFSTLTVSNMSPEDSSIYLCSVAPDLQETQYFGPGTRLLVL.

The V call is TRBV2, the J call TRBJ1-5; D is ambiguous. Trimming took off 6 bases at V and 0 bases at J, with 6 bases between the two ends. Germline V lookup: CDR1 SNHLY, CDR2 FYNNEI. CDR3 length: 13 amino acids. The CDR3 here is CASRSSSNQPQHF. The CDR3 nucleotides are TGTGCCAGCAGGTCTAGTAGCAATCAGCCCCAGCATTTT.

The gene calls are TRBV18 and TRBJ1-1; 7 nucleotides line up with TRBD1. This CDR3 spans 15 amino acids. CDR1 is KGHSH, CDR2 LQKENI, per germline. With V trimmed by 3 bases and J by 4 bases, 8 bases remained unmatched. CDR3: CASSPMQGGSTEAFF. In nucleotides, the CDR3 is TGTGCCAGCTCACCCATGCAGGGGGGATCCACTGAAGCTTTCTTT.

This chain links TRBV11-3 with TRBJ2-3; 10 positions agree with TRBD2. Unmatched junction bases numbered 15, after V lost 5 bases and J lost 10 bases. CDR1 and CDR2 from the germline V gene are SGHNT and YENEEA. This CDR3 has 16 residues. The CDR3 coding sequence is TGTGCCAGCAGCAAAGAGAGCGGGAGGGCCAATGAAGCGCAGTATTTT. Translating it yields CASSKESGRANEAQYF. Full variable domain (missing parts from reference TRBV11-3 and TRBJ2-3): EAGVVQSPRYKIIEKKQPVAFWCNPISGHNTLYWYLQNLGQGPELLIRYENEEAVDDSQLPKDRFSAERLKGVDSTLKIQPAELGDSAVYLCASSKESGRANEAQYFGPGTRLTVL.

The CDR3 spells CASAREGGGSPLHF. The DNA for the CDR3 is TGTGCCTCCGCGAGGGAAGGTGGTGGATCACCCCTCCACTTT. V usage is TRBV10-3 and J usage is TRBJ1-6; the D is unclear. CDR1 is ENHRY, CDR2 SYGVKD, per germline. This CDR3 has 14 residues. The V gene lost 11 bases and the J gene lost 10 bases, with 21 bases spanning the gap.

The chain carries TRBV14 and TRBJ2-2; D is uncertain. Germline V gives CDR1 SGHDN, CDR2 FVKESK. The CDR3 is made up of 14 amino acids. The V and J ends lost 1 base and 0 bases respectively, with 3 bases between them. CDR3 nucleotides: TGTGCCAGCAGCCAAGTACCGAACACCGGGGAGCTGTTTTTT. Encoded protein: CASSQVPNTGELFF. Using reference TRBV14 and TRBJ2-2 for the parts outside the CDR3, the full variable domain is EAGVTQFPSHSVIEKGQTVTLRCDPISGHDNLYWYRRVMGKEIKFLLHFVKESKQDESGMPNNRFLAERTGGTYSTLKVQPAELEDSGVYFCASSQVPNTGELFFGEGSRLTVL.

The chain uses TRBV28 and TRBJ1-6; D is undetermined. V shed 5 bases and J shed 14 bases, with 10 bases lying between them. CDR3 length: 11 residues. From germline, CDR1 is MDHEN and CDR2 SYDVKM. This chain's CDR3 is CASSEGLTLHF. The CDR3 nucleotides read TGTGCCAGCAGTGAGGGCCTGACCCTCCACTTT.

The V and J genes are TRBV6-5 and TRBJ1-3, with 7 bases fitting TRBD1. V shed 5 bases and J 0 bases; nucleotides not matched to a gene: 4. Germline V CDR1 and CDR2: MNHEY, SVGAGI. The CDR3 runs to 15 residues. CDR3 residues: CASSQTGHSGNTIYF. CDR3 in DNA: TGTGCCAGCAGTCAGACAGGGCACTCTGGAAACACCATATATTTT.

This clone has a single count. Other nucleotide sequences from this sample produce the same CDR3. The V and J genes are TRBV6-5 and TRBJ1-3; 9 nucleotides align to TRBD1. There are 15 residues in the CDR3. Looked up from germline, CDR1 is MNHEY and CDR2 is SVGAGI. Trimming cost V 8 bases and J 1 base; bases outside gene matches: 6. The CDR3 DNA reads as TGTGCCAGCTCGTTGGACAGGGGATCTGGAAACACCATATATTTT. Protein sequence: CASSLDRGSGNTIYF.

V and J are TRBV5-1 and TRBJ2-1; D may be TRBD1 (6 bases). Germline assignment: CDR1 SGHRS and CDR2 YFSETQ. The CDR3 sequence is 12 residues long. Trimming took off 0 bases at V and 13 bases at J, with 11 bases between the two ends. CDR3 nucleotide sequence: TGCGCCAGCAGCTTGGGCCGGACAGTCCAGTTCTTC. Translation gives CASSLGRTVQFF. Filled out from reference TRBV5-1 and TRBJ2-1, the complete variable domain reads KAGVTQTPRYLIKTRGQQVTLSCSPISGHRSVSWYQQTPGQGLQFLFEYFSETQRNKGNFPGRFSGRQFSNSRSEMNVSTLELGDSALYLCASSLGRTVQFFGPGTRLTVL.